This TCR beta chain was obtained from a study of blood T cell repertoires in COVID-19. At the level of the study: In each case, the material was cDNA or gDNA derived from T cells, B-cell-depleted T cells, or PBMCs.

Germline-derived CDR1 and CDR2 are MNHEY and SVGAGI. This CDR3 contains 14 residues. Trimming stripped 6 bases from V and 1 base from J, with 12 bases between. Under the authors' procedure: It was from reference gene primer amplification that nucleated cell counts were estimated. Profiled with immunoSEQ multiplex PCR; TCRdb holds only in-frame clones, not every one. V and J calls and clone size are those listed in that table; D and trimming were worked out from the DNA. This sample carries roughly 380,000 clones, approximately 80% of them seen once, and the ten largest clones take roughly 1.2%. The chain is built from TRBV6-5 and TRBJ1-1, with TRBD1 as a possible D gene (5 bases). The sequenced sample consisted of peripheral blood. The clonotype comes from a human donor with acute or convalescent COVID-19. The donor label of this sample is uncertain. The DNA for the CDR3 is TGTGCCAGCAGGGACGGACATAAGAACACTGAAGCTTTCTTT. Amino acids: CASRDGHKNTEAFF.